One and the same sample provided the 20 T cell receptor beta chains below, sequenced in a study of T cells after yellow fever vaccination. TCRdb reprocessed the 5' RACE reads via MiXCR and lists one record per CDR3 protein. The sample gives 200,000 to 250,000 distinct CDR3 sequences, 3.2% of which show up once; about 3% is in the top ten. Sequencing used CD4+ T cells sorted from PBMCs, obtained 10 days after the yellow fever booster vaccination. These receptors were obtained from a man aged 18 to 35 who received the YFV17D yellow fever vaccine.

This clonotype was seen many times. The chain links TRBV24-1 to TRBJ2-1, with TRBD1 matching 9 bases. CDR3 length equals 14 residues. The germline gives CDR1 KGHDR, CDR2 SFDVKD. The junction had 11 bases not matched to a gene; V was cut back by 10 bases and J by 8 bases. The CDR3 DNA is TGTGCCACTTCCGGGACAGGGTATCAGGATGAGCAGTTCTTC. This encodes CATSGTGYQDEQFF.

This clonotype was found a few times. The genes are TRBV7-2 and TRBJ1-2; D gene unclear. CDR1 is SGHTA and CDR2 is FQGNSA in the germline V gene. Trimming took off 4 bases at V and 5 bases at J, with 17 bases between the two ends. This CDR3 has 15 amino acids. CDR3 in DNA: TGTGCCAGCAGCTCGGACTTGACGGGGATTTATGGCTACACCTTC. This codes for CASSSDLTGIYGYTF.

This clonotype showed up many times. The chain combines TRBV6-5 with TRBJ1-6, with D hard to call. Germline CDR1 is MNHEY and CDR2 is SVGAGI. This CDR3 spans 15 amino acids. V was trimmed by 7 bases and J by 10 bases, leaving 20 bases between them. The CDR3 region is CASTQSEAYRSPLHF. The CDR3 DNA is TGTGCCAGCACCCAATCCGAGGCCTACCGGTCACCCCTCCACTTT.

This clonotype was picked up a small number of times. The rearrangement joins TRBV7-2 to TRBJ1-1; D gene uncertain. V lost 5 bases, J lost 11 bases, and 18 bases lay in between. Germline V gene sequence: CDR1 SGHTA, CDR2 FQGNSA. This CDR3 comprises 13 residues. The CDR3 loop reads CASSPAEPWWAFF. In DNA, the CDR3 is TGTGCCAGCAGCCCCGCTGAGCCTTGGTGGGCTTTCTTT. Variable domain in full (rest from reference TRBV7-2 and TRBJ1-1): GAGVSQSPSNKVTEKGKDVELRCDPISGHTALYWYRQSLGQGLEFLIYFQGNSAPDKSGLPSDRFSAERTGGSVSTLTIQRTQQEDSAVYLCASSPAEPWWAFFGQGTRLTVV.

This clonotype was counted many times. This chain links TRBV7-8 with TRBJ2-5; 9 bases agree with TRBD2. Germline CDR1 SGHVS, CDR2 FQNEAQ. V was pared by 3 bases and J by 4 bases, with 9 bases of the junction left unmatched. CDR3 length: 16 residues. CDR3 bases: TGTGCCAGCAGCTTCGCTAGCGGGGCCGCGGGAGAGACCCAGTACTTC. Protein: CASSFASGAAGETQYF.

This clonotype was counted between two and nine times. This sequence joins TRBV12-3 or TRBV12-4 and TRBJ1-2; D remains ambiguous. V dropped 5 bases and J dropped 3 bases, with 10 bases sitting between them. The CDR3 spans 13 residues. CDR3 region: CASSPGDHYGYTF. The CDR3 DNA reads as TGTGCCAGCAGTCCCGGGGATCACTATGGCTACACCTTC.

There are many counts of this clonotype. This chain links TRBV10-2 with TRBJ1-5; D is undetermined. Deletions cut 2 bases from V and 4 bases from J, with 9 bases between. CDR1 WSHSY and CDR2 SAAADI come from the germline V gene. This CDR3 has 14 amino acids. As DNA, the CDR3 is TGCGCCAGCAGTGAGAGTCACCTTAATCAGCCCCAGCATTTT. It specifies CASSESHLNQPQHF.

This clonotype was found many times. The V gene is TRBV28, the J gene TRBJ1-5; no clear D. Trimming took off 4 bases at V and 2 bases at J, with 3 bases between the two ends. This CDR3 is built from 12 residues. Germline values: CDR1 MDHEN, CDR2 SYDVKM. The CDR3 here is CASSWGNQPQHF. The CDR3, as DNA: TGTGCCAGCAGTTGGGGCAATCAGCCCCAGCATTTT.

The CDR3 DNA is TGCAGCGTTGTAGCAGGGATCGGTCAGCCCCAGCATTTT. It translates to CSVVAGIGQPQHF. The V call is TRBV29-1, the J call TRBJ1-5; D perhaps matches TRBD1 (5 bases). Germline V lookup: CDR1 SQVTM, CDR2 ANQGSEA. The CDR3 runs to 13 residues. Trimming shortened V by 4 bases and J by 6 bases, and 13 bases separated the two germline ends.

This clonotype has a handful of counts. The genes are TRBV12-3 or TRBV12-4 and TRBJ2-6, with D maybe TRBD2 (5 bases). The CDR3 contains 15 residues. Trimming cost V 7 bases and J 0 bases, with 10 bases left between them. The CDR3, as DNA: TGTGCCAGCACCATTCGGGGCTCTGGGGCCAACGTCCTGACTTTC. It yields the protein CASTIRGSGANVLTF.

This clonotype turned up a few times. The gene calls are TRBV6-5 and TRBJ2-2; 8 nucleotides align to TRBD1. From germline, CDR1 is MNHEY and CDR2 SVGAGI. This CDR3 comprises 15 residues. The J segment lost 1 base and the V segment lost 5 bases, leaving 3 bases of the junction unmatched. CDR3 sequence: CASSQDRENTGELFF. As DNA, the CDR3 is TGTGCCAGCAGTCAGGACAGGGAGAACACCGGGGAGCTGTTTTTT.

This clonotype was seen at least ten times. This chain links TRBV6-5 with TRBJ2-3, with TRBD1 matching over 7 bases. This CDR3 has 13 residues. The J segment lost 8 bases and the V segment lost 5 bases, leaving 7 bases of the junction unmatched. The germline V gene encodes CDR1 MNHEY and CDR2 SVGAGI. The CDR3 region is CASSGPGQRTQYF. CDR3 DNA: TGTGCCAGCAGTGGCCCGGGACAGCGTACGCAGTATTTT.

The table lists this clonotype with many counts. The rearrangement links TRBV5-5 to TRBJ1-2; 7 bases align to TRBD1. There are 15 residues in the CDR3. With V trimmed by 4 bases and J by 3 bases, 9 bases remained unmatched. CDR1 and CDR2 from the germline V gene are SGHKS and YYEKEE (reference sequence). The DNA for the CDR3 is TGTGCCAGCAGCCTCCCGACAGGGACCCACTATGGCTACACCTTC. This gives the protein CASSLPTGTHYGYTF.

The chain uses TRBV4-1 and TRBJ1-4; D may be TRBD1 (6 bases). The V end was cut by 4 bases, the J end by 7 bases, with 13 bases between. The CDR3 runs to 14 residues. The germline gives CDR1 MGHRA, CDR2 YSYEKL. CDR3 loop: CASSPQGTREKLFF. As DNA, the CDR3 is TGCGCCAGCAGCCCCCAGGGGACTCGTGAAAAACTGTTTTTT.

This clonotype appeared a few times. The chain couples TRBV5-5 to TRBJ2-3; 7 bases agree with TRBD2. The J segment lost 2 bases and the V segment lost 0 bases, leaving 6 bases of the junction unmatched. CDR3 length equals 16 residues. CDR1 SGHKS and CDR2 YYEKEE come from the germline V gene (reference sequence). The CDR3 DNA reads TGTGCCAGCAGCTTGGTCCGGGGGGTGAACACAGATACGCAGTATTTT. Translation: CASSLVRGVNTDTQYF.

This clonotype was seen a few times. The CDR3 here is CASSLSQGGTTSGNTIYF. DNA of the CDR3: TGTGCCAGCAGCTTATCGCAAGGCGGGACCACCTCTGGAAACACCATATATTTT. This chain connects TRBV11-3 to TRBJ1-3; D perhaps matches TRBD1 (5 bases). CDR3 length equals 18 residues. The V gene's germline CDR1 is SGHNT and CDR2 YENEEA. V was clipped by 2 bases and J by 0 bases, with 17 bases between them.

This clonotype was counted at least ten times. V is TRBV20-1 and J is TRBJ1-1; the D gene is possibly TRBD1 (5 bases). The germline V gene encodes CDR1 DFQATT and CDR2 SNEGSKA (reference sequence). The CDR3 extends over 15 amino acids. The germline V and J ends were trimmed by 0 bases and 3 bases, with 14 bases remaining between them. CDR3 loop: CSARDPQGSYTEAFF. The CDR3 DNA follows: TGCAGTGCTAGAGATCCGCAGGGTTCGTACACTGAAGCTTTCTTT.

The sample holds a few counts of this clonotype. The rearrangement joins TRBV5-1 to TRBJ1-1, with a possible D match to TRBD1 (5 bases). The CDR3 spans 14 residues. From germline, CDR1 is SGHRS and CDR2 YFSETQ. Trimming took 4 bases from V and 1 from J, leaving 11 bases between them. CDR3 sequence: CASSQLTGNTEAFF. As DNA, the CDR3 is TGCGCCAGCAGCCAGCTTACAGGGAACACTGAAGCTTTCTTT.

In this sample, this clonotype turned up many times. The chain combines TRBV14 with TRBJ2-7, with D tentatively TRBD1 (6 bases). The CDR3 sequence is 12 residues long. Per the germline V gene, CDR1 is SGHDN and CDR2 is FVKESK. V gave up 6 bases and J gave up 3 bases, with 9 bases separating them. The CDR3 coding sequence is TGTGCCAGCAGTCGGACAGTCTACGAGCAGTACTTC. Translated: CASSRTVYEQYF.

This clonotype was observed at least ten times. The V gene is TRBV3-1, the J gene TRBJ1-2; a possible D gene is TRBD1 (6 bases). The CDR3 runs 14 residues. Per the germline V gene, CDR1 is LGHDT and CDR2 is YNNKEL (reference sequence). The V gene lost 4 bases and the J gene lost 4 bases, with 13 bases spanning the gap. The CDR3 loop is CASSPQGSLYGYTF. Written as DNA, the CDR3 is TGTGCCAGCAGCCCACAGGGTTCCCTCTATGGCTACACCTTC. Combining the CDR3 with reference TRBV3-1 and TRBJ1-2 gives the whole variable domain DTAVSQTPKYLVTQMGNDKSIKCEQNLGHDTMYWYKQDSKKFLKIMFSYNNKELIINETVPNRFSPKSPDKAHLNLHINSLELGDSAVYFCASSPQGSLYGYTFGSGTRLTVV.